The entry that follows covers one T cell receptor (beta chain) sequence. This clone was detected a few times. The target of this receptor is not known. The input lacks base qualities; no much larger clone sits a single base away. Libraries were made using the immunoSEQ multiplex PCR assay. Here the immuneACCESS table is served through TCRdb, limited to in-frame sequences with V and J called. Missing clones are a known gap in these copies; in checked studies unresolved V genes cover under half, and the rest lacks a known reason. The sample yields over 2,000 clones; over 65% were counted once. Jointly, the top ten make up 27% of the sample. The CDR3 goes from the cysteine to the phenylalanine over 14 residues. Only the CDR3 DNA is retained, 42 bases long and in frame from the first base. Reading the germline V gene gives CDR1 MNHEY and CDR2 SVGAGI. A distance of 7 bases separates the germline ends of V and J, which lose 0 bases and 2 bases respectively.

These data come from a study of chemoradiotherapy in HPV16-positive cancers (dated 2022 in TCRdb). For the wider study: Functional T-cell assays on cells from two HPV16-positive patients defined candidate HPV-specific T-cell clones and common TCR motifs. Next, the candidate HPV-specific TCRs and motifs were followed in TCR repertoires from about 90 patients with HPV-related cancers. The study asked whether T-cell immunity to the HPV oncoproteins E6 and E7 changes during chemoradiotherapy and whether this immunity affects survival.

Repertoires were sampled multiple times during chemoradiotherapy, which allowed clonal expansion in the tumor microenvironment to be followed. General conclusions and limits of the study: Expansion of candidate HPV-specific clones and E7-related TCR motifs was observed in the tumor microenvironment during treatment, whereas no such expansion was observed for non-HPV-specific T cells. In HPV16-positive patients, expansion of HPV-responsive T cells during chemoradiotherapy was associated with improved recurrence-free survival. The survival association was reported for HPV16-positive patients, and the functional definition of HPV-specific T cells was derived from only two HPV16-positive patients.

Here the chain combines TRBV6-5 and TRBJ1-1; no D gene can be assigned with confidence. The sample consisted of tumor tissue, taken from a patient who underwent chemoradiotherapy. The TCR originated in a human donor with HPV-associated anogenital cancer. The CDR3 protein is CASSYSKGNTEAFF. The DNA is as follows: TGTGCCAGCAGTTACTCGAAAGGAAACACTGAAGCTTTCTTT.